These 14 T cell receptor beta chains share one sample of origin, sequenced in a study of Ad26.COV2.S vaccination and SARS-CoV-2 variants. The repertoire was sequenced with immunoSEQ multiplex PCR; TCRdb's copy has only in-frame clones and lacks some. The sample includes around 340,000 clones, about 89% of them seen just once. Stated treatment: roughly 19 received Ad26.COV2.S at low or high dose, single or two shots; roughly 5 received placebo; per-sample allocation not given. Collection of the samples took place on day 63 after the first injection of vaccine or placebo. Sequencing was performed on peripheral blood, taken in a trial of Ad26.COV2.S vaccine versus placebo. All receptors derive from a person between 18 and 59 years old who received the Ad26.COV2.S COVID-19 vaccine or a placebo.

The chain combines TRBV27 with TRBJ2-1, with 8 bases that match TRBD2. Germline V gene data show CDR1 as MNHEY and CDR2 as SMNVEV (reference sequence). The length of the CDR3 is 14 residues. Unmatched junction bases numbered 8, after V lost 4 bases and J lost 9 bases. The CDR3: CASSSSGSSLEQFF. CDR3 sequence (DNA): TGTGCCAGCAGTTCCAGCGGGAGTTCACTTGAGCAGTTCTTC.

This sequence joins TRBV19 and TRBJ1-5; tentative D call: TRBD1 (6 bases). This CDR3 has 15 residues. The V end was cut by 8 bases, the J end by 0 bases, with 14 bases between. Germline V gene data show CDR1 as LNHDA and CDR2 as SQIVND (reference sequence). CDR3 coding DNA: TGTGCCAGTTCGAGGGCAGGGGATAGCAATCAGCCCCAGCATTTT. It yields the protein CASSRAGDSNQPQHF. The whole variable domain, remainder taken from reference TRBV19 and TRBJ1-5, is DGGITQSPKYLFRKEGQNVTLSCEQNLNHDAMYWYRQDPGQGLRLIYYSQIVNDFQKGDIAEGYSVSREKKESFPLTVTSAQKNPTAFYLCASSRAGDSNQPQHFGDGTRLSIL.

V is TRBV5-1 and J is TRBJ2-2; D ambiguous. This CDR3 has 13 amino acids. Per the germline V gene, CDR1 is SGHRS and CDR2 is YFSETQ. V was shortened by 4 bases and J by 4 bases, with 8 bases between the two germline ends. CDR3 DNA sequence: TGCGCCAGCAGCAGAGAGAGCACCGGGGAGCTGTTTTTT. It yields the protein CASSRESTGELFF.

V gene TRBV7-2 combines with J gene TRBJ2-7; 10 positions match TRBD1. The J segment lost 4 bases and the V segment lost 6 bases, leaving 9 bases of the junction unmatched. This CDR3 spans 15 amino acids. Germline loops: CDR1 SGHTA, CDR2 FQGNSA. The DNA of the CDR3 is TGTGCCAGCAGACTGGCGACAGGGGGCAGTTACGAGCAGTACTTC. Its protein product is CASRLATGGSYEQYF.

The V and J genes are TRBV28 and TRBJ1-5; unclear D gene. The CDR3 is made up of 14 amino acids. Trimming took off 1 base at V and 1 base at J, with 5 bases between the two ends. Germline loops: CDR1 MDHEN, CDR2 SYDVKM. For the CDR3, the DNA is TGTGCCAGCAGTTTATCTATAAGCAATCAGCCCCAGCATTTT. Translated, it gives CASSLSISNQPQHF.

As DNA, the CDR3 is TGTGCCTGGAGTGTACCTGGGACAGGGTTGGGCGAGCAGTACTTC. This gives the protein CAWSVPGTGLGEQYF. The chain couples TRBV30 to TRBJ2-7; 9 bases line up with TRBD1. The V gene's germline CDR1 is GTSNPN and CDR2 SVGIG (reference sequence). CDR3 length equals 15 residues. The V segment lost 0 bases and the J segment 6 bases; nucleotides outside the gene matches: 9.

This clone was found a few times. V usage is TRBV3-1 (or the pseudogene TRBV3-2) and J usage is TRBJ1-2; D call uncertain. The V gene's germline CDR1 is LGHDT and CDR2 YNNKEL (reference sequence). Trimming shortened V by 4 bases and J by 8 bases, and 17 bases separated the two germline ends. The CDR3 has 14 amino acids. The CDR3 loop reads CASSRSLREGGYTF. The DNA for the CDR3 is TGTGCCAGCAGCCGGTCACTACGAGAAGGAGGCTACACCTTC.

CDR3 amino acids: CASSHQNTGDPNYGYTF. CDR3 DNA: TGCGCCAGCAGCCACCAAAATACAGGGGACCCTAACTATGGCTACACCTTC. The rearrangement joins TRBV4-1 to TRBJ1-2; 7 nucleotides line up with TRBD1. CDR1 and CDR2 from the germline V gene are MGHRA and YSYEKL. V trimming: 3 bases; J trimming: 0 bases; junction bases outside the gene matches: 10. The CDR3 length is 17 residues.

This clone was found once. This chain links TRBV5-6 with TRBJ2-3, with D perhaps TRBD1 (6 bases). V dropped 4 bases and J dropped 3 bases, with 15 bases sitting between them. Per germline, CDR1 SGHDT and CDR2 YYEEEE. The CDR3 loop spans 15 amino acids. The CDR3 loop is CASSLRTDLTDTQYF. CDR3 coding DNA: TGTGCCAGCAGCCTTAGGACAGATCTTACAGATACGCAGTATTTT.

V usage is TRBV27 and J usage is TRBJ2-1; 9 bases map to TRBD2. This CDR3 has 15 amino acids. The ends lost 4 bases at V and 6 bases at J; junction bases unmatched: 7. Germline V gene sequence: CDR1 MNHEY, CDR2 SMNVEV (reference sequence). This chain's CDR3 is CASSSLAGVGNEQFF. The CDR3 coding sequence is TGTGCCAGCAGTTCGTTAGCGGGGGTTGGCAATGAGCAGTTCTTC.

The rearrangement links TRBV7-2 to TRBJ2-7, with D perhaps matching TRBD2 (5 bases). The CDR3 has 15 residues. Germline CDR1 SGHTA, CDR2 FQGNSA. V was trimmed by 3 bases and J by 2 bases, leaving 14 bases between them. The CDR3 here is CASSFNPGSTYEQYF. DNA for the CDR3: TGTGCCAGCAGCTTTAACCCGGGGTCAACCTACGAGCAGTACTTC.

CDR3 sequence (DNA): TGTGCCAGTCGAGCGACGGGTCCCTCTGGAAACACCATATATTTT. Translating it yields CASRATGPSGNTIYF. The rearrangement uses TRBV19 and TRBJ1-3; D unclear. The CDR3 totals 15 residues. CDR1 is LNHDA, CDR2 SQIVND, per germline (reference sequence). V was shortened by 8 bases and J by 0 bases, with 14 bases between the two germline ends.

The rearrangement uses TRBV28 and TRBJ2-7, with a weak D call TRBD2 (6 bases). The V end was cut by 7 bases, the J end by 6 bases, with 16 bases between. The CDR3 spans 13 residues. Germline V gives CDR1 MDHEN, CDR2 SYDVKM. The CDR3 DNA reads TGTGCCAGCATTAGGGCAGGGAGGTTCGAGCAGTACTTC. Its translation: CASIRAGRFEQYF.

V usage is TRBV7-3 and J usage is TRBJ2-3; D is perhaps TRBD2 (6 bases). The CDR3 contains 15 residues. CDR1 is SGHTA and CDR2 is FQGTGA in the germline V gene. Trimming removed 3 bases from V and 0 bases from J, with 10 bases in between. CDR3 region: CASSFSGLSTDTQYF. In DNA form, the CDR3 reads TGTGCCAGCAGCTTTTCGGGACTGAGCACAGATACGCAGTATTTT.